What follows are 26 T cell receptor beta chains derived from one specimen sequenced in a study of CD8 T cells in Susac syndrome. RNA in amounts of roughly 0.5 to 1 ug was reverse transcribed with random hexamers. TCRdb redid the calling of the immunoSEQ multiplex PCR reads with MiXCR, one entry per CDR3 protein. The repertoire holds 190,000 or so distinct CDR3 sequences, around 96% seen once, with approximately 0.093% in the top ten. The sample was CD4+ T cells from PBMCs. The origin of the receptors is a human donor with multiple sclerosis.

This chain joins TRBV4-1 and TRBJ2-2; 16 bases are shared with TRBD2. V lost 4 bases and J lost 1; bases outside the gene matches: 6. This CDR3 is built from 19 residues. The germline V gene encodes CDR1 MGHRA and CDR2 YSYEKL. In DNA form, the CDR3 reads TGCGCCAGCAGCCGGGGACTAGCGGGGGGGCCCAGGAACACCGGGGAGCTGTTTTTT. It yields the protein CASSRGLAGGPRNTGELFF.

The CDR3 is CSARSDRHNEKLFF. The CDR3, as DNA: TGCAGTGCTAGGTCGGACAGGCATAATGAAAAACTGTTTTTT. The chain combines TRBV20-1 with TRBJ1-4; 7 nucleotides line up with TRBD1. The V gene's germline CDR1 is DFQATT and CDR2 SNEGSKA (reference sequence). CDR3 length: 14 residues. V gave up 3 bases and J gave up 4 bases; unmatched junction bases: 5.

The genes are TRBV6-5 and TRBJ2-3; TRBD2 aligns across 11 bases. V shed 2 bases and J 6 bases; nucleotides not matched to a gene: 10. Germline assignment: CDR1 MNHEY and CDR2 SVGAGI. There are 17 residues in the CDR3. The chain's CDR3 is CASSYGSSGGILDTQYF. CDR3 coding DNA: TGTGCCAGCAGTTACGGGTCTAGCGGGGGGATTTTGGATACGCAGTATTTT.

CDR3 bases: TGTGCCATCGGAACTAGCGGGAGGTGGGAGACCCAGTACTTC. This sequence encodes CAIGTSGRWETQYF. The rearrangement uses TRBV10-3 and TRBJ2-5; TRBD2 aligns across 12 bases. Germline assignment: CDR1 ENHRY and CDR2 SYGVKD. This CDR3 is 14 amino acids long. V lost 8 bases and J lost 5; bases outside the gene matches: 6.

CDR3 sequence: CASSENPHNTDTQYF. The DNA of the CDR3 is TGTGCCAGCAGTGAGAACCCACATAATACAGATACGCAGTATTTT. The chain links TRBV12-3 or TRBV12-4 to TRBJ2-3; D is unresolved. Trimming took off 5 bases at V and 3 bases at J, with 15 bases between the two ends. There are 15 residues in the CDR3.

The chain is built from TRBV14 and TRBJ2-1, with D perhaps being TRBD1 or TRBD2 (5 bases each). The CDR3 loop spans 15 amino acids. Germline V lookup: CDR1 SGHDN, CDR2 FVKESK. Trimming cost V 4 bases and J 2 bases, with 12 bases left between them. CDR3 sequence: CASSRSRDAYNEQFF. DNA for the CDR3: TGTGCCAGCAGCCGAAGCCGGGACGCCTACAATGAGCAGTTCTTC.

This chain joins TRBV3-1 and TRBJ2-1; D uncertain. Germline V gene data show CDR1 as LGHDT and CDR2 as YNNKEL (reference sequence). The V end was cut by 3 bases, the J end by 0 bases, with 9 bases between. The CDR3 is 15 residues long. CDR3 sequence (DNA): TGTGCCAGCAGCCACCCTGTTAGCTCCTACAATGAGCAGTTCTTC. Translation gives CASSHPVSSYNEQFF.

This clonotype was seen only a few times. The CDR3 loop reads CASSFSYEQYF. The DNA of the CDR3 is TGTGCCAGCAGTTTTTCCTACGAGCAGTACTTC. The gene calls are TRBV12-3 or TRBV12-4 and TRBJ2-7; D is unclear. The CDR3 sequence is 11 residues long. V lost 3 bases and J 1 base, leaving 1 base between the germline ends.

The J gene is TRBJ2-7, the V gene TRBV3-1, with no clear D. Germline V gives CDR1 LGHDT, CDR2 YNNKEL (reference sequence). This CDR3 spans 11 amino acids. V lost 0 bases and J lost 6, with 3 bases in between. This CDR3 is CASSQDIEQYF. In DNA, the CDR3 is TGTGCCAGCAGCCAAGATATCGAGCAGTACTTC.

V usage is TRBV11-2 and J usage is TRBJ1-2; 7 nucleotides align to TRBD1. The CDR3 runs 14 residues. The V and J ends lost 0 bases and 8 bases, in that order; junction bases with no gene match: 6. CDR1 and CDR2 (germline): SGHAT, FQNNGV. The CDR3 DNA reads TGTGCCAGCAGCTTAGAGATAGGGGGCATCGGCTACACCTTC. Encoded protein: CASSLEIGGIGYTF.

The V gene is TRBV30, the J gene TRBJ2-7; no clear D. Trimming removed 5 bases from V and 2 bases from J, with 10 bases in between. The CDR3 runs to 12 residues. CDR1 and CDR2 (germline): GTSNPN, SVGIG (reference sequence). CDR3 region: CAWGSGPYEQYF. Here the CDR3 DNA reads TGTGCCTGGGGGTCGGGCCCCTACGAGCAGTACTTC. Full variable domain (missing parts from reference TRBV30 and TRBJ2-7): SQTIHQWPATLVQPVGSPLSLECTVEGTSNPNLYWYRQAAGRGLQLLFYSVGIGQISSEVPQNLSASRPQDRQFILSSKKLLLSDSGFYLCAWGSGPYEQYFGPGTRLTVT.

The chain recombines TRBV3-1 with TRBJ1-1; no definite D call. V was clipped by 2 bases and J by 8 bases, with 9 bases between them. The CDR3 has 12 amino acids. Germline CDR1 reads LGHDT; CDR2 reads YNNKEL (reference sequence). CDR3 DNA: TGTGCCAGCAGCCAATTCAACCAGGAAGCTTTCTTT. This translates into CASSQFNQEAFF.

This chain connects TRBV30 to TRBJ1-3; the match to TRBD1 covers 9 bases. Germline loops: CDR1 GTSNPN, CDR2 SVGIG (reference sequence). This CDR3 is built from 13 residues. J gave up 3 bases and V 5 bases, and 2 bases lay outside the gene matches. The CDR3 reads CAWVTGGGNTIYF. As DNA, the CDR3 is TGTGCCTGGGTGACAGGGGGTGGAAACACCATATATTTT. Complete variable domain (other parts from reference TRBV30 and TRBJ1-3): SQTIHQWPATLVQPVGSPLSLECTVEGTSNPNLYWYRQAAGRGLQLLFYSVGIGQISSEVPQNLSASRPQDRQFILSSKKLLLSDSGFYLCAWVTGGGNTIYFGEGSWLTVV.

The chain has TRBV7-9 and TRBJ2-7, with D possibly TRBD1 on 6 matching bases. The CDR3 has 14 amino acids. Trimming stripped 5 bases from V and 5 bases from J, with 16 bases between. Germline assignment: CDR1 SEHNR and CDR2 FQNEAQ (reference sequence). The CDR3 region is CASSPWAGDHEQYF. In DNA, the CDR3 is TGTGCCAGCAGCCCTTGGGCAGGGGACCACGAGCAGTACTTC. The variable domain in full, with the rest retrieved from reference TRBV7-9 and TRBJ2-7, is DTGVSQNPRHKITKRGQNVTFRCDPISEHNRLYWYRQTLGQGPEFLTYFQNEAQLEKSRLLSDRFSAERPKGSFSTLEIQRTEQGDSAMYLCASSPWAGDHEQYFGPGTRLTVT.

The chain is built from TRBV18 and TRBJ1-2, with D perhaps TRBD1 (6 bases). CDR1 is KGHSH, CDR2 LQKENI, per germline. V lost 2 bases to trimming and J lost 8 bases, with 15 bases between them. The CDR3 covers 14 residues. This chain's CDR3 is CASSPTSGESGYTF. In nucleotides, the CDR3 is TGTGCCAGCTCACCAACTTCAGGGGAAAGCGGCTACACCTTC.

The chain is built from TRBV30 and TRBJ2-1; no definite D call. The CDR3 runs 10 residues. Per the germline V gene, CDR1 is GTSNPN and CDR2 is SVGIG (reference sequence). V was cut by 2 bases and J by 8 bases, with 4 bases left in between. CDR3 nucleotides: TGTGCCTGGAGTAAGCATGAGCAGTTCTTC. This encodes CAWSKHEQFF.

This rearrangement joins TRBV2 to TRBJ2-1; D not resolved. The germline V and J ends were trimmed by 7 bases and 0 bases, with 7 bases remaining between them. This CDR3 contains 13 residues. Germline V lookup: CDR1 SNHLY, CDR2 FYNNEI. CDR3 protein: CASMGYSYNEQFF. The CDR3 DNA follows: TGTGCCAGCATGGGATACTCCTACAATGAGCAGTTCTTC.

The chain has TRBV29-1 and TRBJ2-1, with TRBD2 matching over 9 bases. Germline trimming cut 5 bases from V and 0 bases from J; bases unmatched to any gene: 5. The CDR3 extends over 15 amino acids. Germline values: CDR1 SQVTM, CDR2 ANQGSEA. The CDR3 DNA reads TGCAGCGTTTCCTCAGCGGGAGGCTCCTACAATGAGCAGTTCTTC. Protein: CSVSSAGGSYNEQFF.

This sequence joins TRBV5-4 and TRBJ2-5, with D tentatively TRBD2 (6 bases). The CDR3 covers 15 residues. Germline lookup yields CDR1 SGHNT and CDR2 YYREEE (reference sequence). Trimming took 1 base from V and 2 from J, leaving 12 bases between them. The CDR3 sequence is CASSLSGRGQETQYF. The DNA for the CDR3 is TGTGCCAGCAGCTTGTCTGGACGGGGGCAAGAGACCCAGTACTTC.

The J gene is TRBJ1-1, the V gene TRBV30; D not resolved. Germline V CDR1 and CDR2: GTSNPN, SVGIG (reference sequence). The CDR3 runs 14 residues. The V end was cut by 2 bases, the J end by 0 bases, with 10 bases between. CDR3 in amino acids: CAWSRLQMNTEAFF. The CDR3 nucleotides are TGTGCCTGGAGTAGACTCCAGATGAACACTGAAGCTTTCTTT.

The chain joins TRBV6-6 to TRBJ2-1; the D is unclear. CDR3 length equals 15 residues. CDR1 and CDR2 from the germline V gene are MNHNY and SVGAGI (reference sequence). Trimming shortened V by 5 bases and J by 0 bases, and 11 bases separated the two germline ends. CDR3 DNA sequence: TGTGCCAGCAGTACCGGCCGACTCTCCTACAATGAGCAGTTCTTC. The encoded protein is CASSTGRLSYNEQFF.

A few counts support this clonotype. The chain combines TRBV3-1 with TRBJ2-3; D remains ambiguous. The germline V gene has CDR1 LGHDT and CDR2 YNNKEL (reference sequence). V shed 4 bases and J shed 6 bases, with 8 bases lying between them. The CDR3 is made up of 12 amino acids. The CDR3 DNA is TGTGCCAGCAGCCCTGGGTCGGATACGCAGTATTTT. Protein sequence: CASSPGSDTQYF.

The chain has TRBV4-1 and TRBJ2-1, with 13 nucleotides matching TRBD2. CDR1 and CDR2 (germline): MGHRA, YSYEKL. CDR3 size: 15 residues. Unmatched junction bases numbered 5, after V lost 4 bases and J lost 8 bases. The chain's CDR3 is CASSPGTSGIHEQFF. In DNA, the CDR3 is TGCGCCAGCAGCCCGGGGACTAGCGGGATACATGAGCAGTTCTTC.

This rearrangement joins TRBV20-1 to TRBJ2-5; D may be TRBD2 (5 bases). Per germline, CDR1 DFQATT and CDR2 SNEGSKA (reference sequence). This CDR3 comprises 14 residues. V was cut by 6 bases and J by 2 bases, with 16 bases left in between. The CDR3 region has the DNA TGCAGTGCCCCCAACGCGAGGGCACAAGAGACCCAGTACTTC. Its translation is CSAPNARAQETQYF.

V and J are TRBV5-6 and TRBJ1-3; unclear D gene. V lost 0 bases and J lost 4, with 8 bases in between. CDR3 length: 14 amino acids. In germline, CDR1 is SGHDT, CDR2 YYEEEE. The CDR3 protein is CASSLEGHGNTIYF. As DNA, the CDR3 is TGTGCCAGCAGCTTGGAGGGCCACGGAAACACCATATATTTT.

The chain is built from TRBV7-2 and TRBJ1-2, with no clear D. Trimming took 3 bases from V and 6 from J, leaving 2 bases between them. The CDR3 sequence is 10 residues long. Germline V lookup: CDR1 SGHTA, CDR2 FQGNSA. The CDR3 DNA reads as TGTGCCAGCAGCTTTGATGGCTACACCTTC. Residues: CASSFDGYTF. Full variable domain (remainder filled in from reference TRBV7-2 and TRBJ1-2): GAGVSQSPSNKVTEKGKDVELRCDPISGHTALYWYRQSLGQGLEFLIYFQGNSAPDKSGLPSDRFSAERTGGSVSTLTIQRTQQEDSAVYLCASSFDGYTFGSGTRLTVV.